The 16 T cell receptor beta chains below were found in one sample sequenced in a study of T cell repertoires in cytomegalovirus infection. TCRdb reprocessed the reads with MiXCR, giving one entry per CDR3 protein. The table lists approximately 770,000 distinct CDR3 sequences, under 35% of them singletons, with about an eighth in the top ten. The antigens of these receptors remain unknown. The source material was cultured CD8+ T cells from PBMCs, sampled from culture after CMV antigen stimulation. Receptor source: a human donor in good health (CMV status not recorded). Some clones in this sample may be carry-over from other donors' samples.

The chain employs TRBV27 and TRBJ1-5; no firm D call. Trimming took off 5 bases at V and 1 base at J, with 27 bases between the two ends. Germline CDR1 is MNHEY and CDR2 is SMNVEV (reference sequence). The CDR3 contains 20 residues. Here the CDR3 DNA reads TGTGCCAGCAGTCCCCTACCACCCGGGCCAGAAACCATCAGCAATCAGCCCCAGCATTTT. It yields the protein CASSPLPPGPETISNQPQHF.

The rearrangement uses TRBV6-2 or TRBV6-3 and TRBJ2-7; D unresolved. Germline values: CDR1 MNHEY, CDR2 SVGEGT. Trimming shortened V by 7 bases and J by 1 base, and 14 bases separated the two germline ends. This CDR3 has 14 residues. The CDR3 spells CASIQDGRSYEQYV. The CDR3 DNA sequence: TGTGCCAGCATCCAGGACGGACGATCCTACGAGCAGTACGTC.

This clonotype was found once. CDR3 amino acids: CASSWGGFRSYEQYV. For the CDR3, the DNA is TGTGCCAGCAGCTGGGGGGGATTCCGCTCCTACGAGCAGTACGTC. J is TRBJ2-7 and V is TRBV5-4; 7 bases align to TRBD2. The CDR3 consists of 15 residues. From germline, CDR1 is SGHNT and CDR2 YYREEE (reference sequence). Trimming at V came to 3 bases and at J to 0 bases, leaving 6 bases not matched to a gene.

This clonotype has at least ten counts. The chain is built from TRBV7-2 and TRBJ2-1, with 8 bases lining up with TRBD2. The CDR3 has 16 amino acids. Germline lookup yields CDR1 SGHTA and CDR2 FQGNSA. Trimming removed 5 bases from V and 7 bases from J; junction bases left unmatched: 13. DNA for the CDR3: TGTGCCAGCAGCGAATCCCCGGGGGGGCCAAGGAATGAGCAGTTCTTC. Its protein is CASSESPGGPRNEQFF.

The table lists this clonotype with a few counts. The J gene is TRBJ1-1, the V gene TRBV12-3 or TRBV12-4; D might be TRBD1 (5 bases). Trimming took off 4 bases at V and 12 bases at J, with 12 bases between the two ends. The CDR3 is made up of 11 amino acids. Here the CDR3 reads CASSSGTLSFF. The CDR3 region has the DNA TGTGCCAGCAGTTCCGGGACTCTGTCTTTCTTT.

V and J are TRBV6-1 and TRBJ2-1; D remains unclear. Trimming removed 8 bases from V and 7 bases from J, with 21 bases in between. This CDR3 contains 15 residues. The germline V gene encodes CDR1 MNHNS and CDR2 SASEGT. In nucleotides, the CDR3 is TGTGCCAGCCCTCAAATTGACGGGCCCTGGAATGAGCAGTTCTTC. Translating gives CASPQIDGPWNEQFF.

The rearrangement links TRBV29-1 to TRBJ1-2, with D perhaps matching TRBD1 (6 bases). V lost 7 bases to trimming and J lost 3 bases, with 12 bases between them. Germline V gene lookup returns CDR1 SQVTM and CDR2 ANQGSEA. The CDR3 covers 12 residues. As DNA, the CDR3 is TGCAGCGCCCCGACAGGTGACTATGGCTACACCTTC. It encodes CSAPTGDYGYTF.

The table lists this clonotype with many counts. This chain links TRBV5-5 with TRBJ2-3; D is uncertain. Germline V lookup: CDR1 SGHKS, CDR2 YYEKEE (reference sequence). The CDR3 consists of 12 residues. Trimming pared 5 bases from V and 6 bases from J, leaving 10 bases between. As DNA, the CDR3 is TGTGCCAGCAGTCCCGACGGTGATACGCAGTATTTT. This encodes CASSPDGDTQYF.

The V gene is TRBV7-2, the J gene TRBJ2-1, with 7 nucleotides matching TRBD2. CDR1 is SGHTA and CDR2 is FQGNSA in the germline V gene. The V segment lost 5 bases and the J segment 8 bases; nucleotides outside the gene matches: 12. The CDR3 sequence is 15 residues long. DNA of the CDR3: TGTGCCAGCAGCGGGGAGGGAGCGGGGAGCGATGAGCAGTTCTTC. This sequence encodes CASSGEGAGSDEQFF.

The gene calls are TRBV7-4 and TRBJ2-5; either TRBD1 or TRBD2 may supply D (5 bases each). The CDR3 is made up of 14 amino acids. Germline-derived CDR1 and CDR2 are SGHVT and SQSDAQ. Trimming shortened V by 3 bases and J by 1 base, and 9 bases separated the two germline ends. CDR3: CASSFRDLQETQYF. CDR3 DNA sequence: TGTGCCAGCAGCTTTCGGGACCTCCAAGAGACCCAGTACTTC. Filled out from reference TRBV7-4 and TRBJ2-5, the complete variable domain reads GAGVSQSPRYKVAKRGRDVALRCDSISGHVTLYWYRQTLGQGSEVLTYSQSDAQRDKSGRPSGRFSAERPERSVSTLKIQRTEQGDSAVYLCASSFRDLQETQYFGPGTRLLVL.

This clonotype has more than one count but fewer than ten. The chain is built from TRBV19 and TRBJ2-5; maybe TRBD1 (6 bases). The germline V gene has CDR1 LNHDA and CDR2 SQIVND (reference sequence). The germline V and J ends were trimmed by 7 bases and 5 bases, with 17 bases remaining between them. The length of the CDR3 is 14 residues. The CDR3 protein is CASNEGGRGETQYF. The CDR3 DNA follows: TGTGCCAGTAACGAAGGGGGTCGAGGGGAGACCCAGTACTTC.

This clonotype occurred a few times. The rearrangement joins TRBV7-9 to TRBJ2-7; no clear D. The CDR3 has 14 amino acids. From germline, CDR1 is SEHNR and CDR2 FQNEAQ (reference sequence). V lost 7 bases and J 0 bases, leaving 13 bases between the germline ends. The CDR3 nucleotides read TGTGCCAGCAACCCGGACGGCGACTCCTACGAGCAGTACTTC. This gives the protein CASNPDGDSYEQYF.

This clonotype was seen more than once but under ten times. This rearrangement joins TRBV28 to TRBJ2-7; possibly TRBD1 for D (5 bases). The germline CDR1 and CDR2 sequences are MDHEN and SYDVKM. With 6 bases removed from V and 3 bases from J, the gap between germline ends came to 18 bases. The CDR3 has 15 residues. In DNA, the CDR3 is TGTGCCAGCAGCAGCGCTTATGAGCAGGGCTACGAGCAGTACGTC. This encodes CASSSAYEQGYEQYV.

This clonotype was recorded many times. CDR3 region: CASSLPGGTGELFF. CDR3 bases: TGTGCCAGCAGCTTACCGGGGGGCACCGGGGAGCTGTTTTTT. J is TRBJ2-2 and V is TRBV7-6; 7 bases map to TRBD2. Unmatched junction bases numbered 1, after V lost 2 bases and J lost 4 bases. Germline CDR1 reads SGHVS; CDR2 reads FNYEAQ. This CDR3 region has 14 residues.

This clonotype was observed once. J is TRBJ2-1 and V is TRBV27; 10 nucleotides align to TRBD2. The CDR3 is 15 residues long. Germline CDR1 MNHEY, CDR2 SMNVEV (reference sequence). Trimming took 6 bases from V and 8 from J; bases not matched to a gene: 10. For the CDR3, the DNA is TGTGCCAGCAGCTTAAGGCTAGCGGGGGCCTATGAGCAGTTCTTC. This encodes CASSLRLAGAYEQFF.

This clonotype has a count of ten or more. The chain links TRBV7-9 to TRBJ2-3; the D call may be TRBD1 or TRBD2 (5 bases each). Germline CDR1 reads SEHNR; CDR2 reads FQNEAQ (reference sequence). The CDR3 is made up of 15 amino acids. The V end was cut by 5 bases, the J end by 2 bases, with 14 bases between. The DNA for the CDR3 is TGTGCCAGCAGCCCATTACGGGGCCCCACAGATACGCAGTATTTT. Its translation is CASSPLRGPTDTQYF.